The sequence of this T cell receptor beta chain was determined in a study of T cell responses to AZD1222 COVID-19 vaccine. Broader study findings: The span of vaccine-associated CD4 TCRs extended across spike, with dominance at 160-218 and 743-854. Baseline seropositivity characterized only six AZD1222 recipients. Nearly half of spike-specific TCRs reportedly go after variant regions that carry no mutations. Spike-specific TCR breadth and depth went up after people got two AZD1222 doses.

Sequencing was performed with immunoSEQ multiplex PCR; in TCRdb, only in-frame clones are kept and a portion is missing. The table lists fewer than 150,000 clones, about 90% of them singletons. From germline, CDR1 is LNHDA and CDR2 SQIVND (reference sequence). The CDR3 totals 12 residues. V lost 8 bases, J lost 1 base, and 2 bases stayed unmatched. A word on this clone: The antigen remains unidentified.

The TCR was taken from an adult in good health. Sequences were derived from peripheral blood, sampled on day 0 of AZD1222 vaccination. The chain recombines TRBV19 with TRBJ2-7, with TRBD1 matching 7 bases. The DNA of the CDR3 is TGTGCCAGTCAGGACAGGTCCTACGAGCAGTACTTC. Translated, it gives CASQDRSYEQYF.